Listed below are T cell receptor beta chains from one sample, sequenced in a study of blood T cell repertoires in COVID-19. Clones were read by immunoSEQ multiplex PCR, and TCRdb kept only the in-frame ones, dropping some. The sample yields 60,000 to 65,000 clones, just under 75% seen once. The specimen sequenced was peripheral blood. The receptors come from a woman in her sixties or seventies with COVID-19, enrolled during active disease. CDR3s include the opening cysteine and the closing phenylalanine or tryptophan. A D gene is named only where the DNA matches it firmly. Some rows mark clone size as missing; the rest say once, few, many or name a class of expanded clone.

TRBJ2-1 | TRBD2 | TRBV18 | few | CASSPYGASGGSSYNEQFF | TGTGCCAGCTCACCGTACGGGGCTAGCGGGGGGTCTTCCTACAATGAGCAGTTCTTC
TRBJ1-5 | NA | TRBV28 | NA | CASGGWGNQPQHF | TGTGCCAGCGGAGGATGGGGCAATCAGCCCCAGCATTTT
TRBJ1-3 | NA | TRBV7-2 | few | CASSLGGWAGVGNTIYF | TGTGCCAGCAGCTTAGGCGGTTGGGCAGGGGTTGGAAACACCATATATTTT
TRBJ2-1 | NA | TRBV7-2 | NA | CASSLRGTSYNEQFF | TGTGCCAGCAGCTTAAGGGGTACCTCCTACAATGAGCAGTTCTTC
TRBJ1-5 | NA | TRBV12-3/TRBV12-4 | once | CASSSLPGQPQHF | TGTGCCAGCAGTTCACTCCCGGGGCAGCCCCAGCATTTT
TRBJ2-3 | NA | TRBV4-2 | NA | CASSLAVSTDTQYF | TGTGCCAGCAGCCTAGCGGTTAGCACAGATACGCAGTATTTT
TRBJ2-7 | NA | TRBV23-1 | NA | CASSPRGSYEQYF | TGCGCCAGCAGCCCCCGAGGGTCCTACGAGCAGTACTTC
TRBJ2-2 | TRBD1 | TRBV25-1 | NA | CASRNRDRDTGELFF | TGTGCCAGCAGAAACCGGGACAGGGACACCGGGGAGCTGTTTTTT
TRBJ1-1 | NA | TRBV11-3 | NA | CASSLVDVGAEAFF | TGTGCCAGCAGCTTAGTAGACGTTGGGGCCGAAGCTTTCTTT
TRBJ1-4 | NA | TRBV27 | NA | CASSLSGFGEKLFF | TGTGCCAGCAGTTTATCCGGGTTTGGCGAAAAACTGTTTTTT
TRBJ1-1 | NA | TRBV18 | NA | CASSPQKGGTEAFF | TGTGCCAGCTCACCACAGAAGGGAGGGACTGAAGCTTTCTTT
TRBJ1-2 | NA | TRBV18 | NA | CASSPTNRPAYGYTF | TGTGCCAGCTCCCCCACTAACAGGCCTGCCTATGGCTACACCTTC
TRBJ1-4 | NA | TRBV5-5 | NA | CASSRGGPFNEKLFF | TGTGCCAGCAGCCGGGGGGGACCTTTTAATGAAAAACTGTTTTTT
TRBJ2-4 | TRBD1 | TRBV6-5 | NA | CASRGTGGLSIQYF | TGTGCCAGCAGGGGGACAGGGGGCTTGAGCATTCAGTACTTC
TRBJ2-1 | TRBD1 | TRBV12-3/TRBV12-4 | NA | CASSRDRAWEQFF | TGTGCCAGCAGTCGGGACAGGGCATGGGAGCAGTTCTTC
TRBJ1-4 | NA | TRBV5-4 | few | CASSSQGRVEKLFF | TGTGCCAGCAGCTCCCAGGGGCGAGTTGAAAAACTGTTTTTT
TRBJ1-5 | TRBD1 | TRBV18 | once | CASSLGTGGNQPQHF | TGTGCCAGCTCACTCGGAACAGGGGGGAATCAGCCCCAGCATTTT
TRBJ1-2 | NA | TRBV15 | NA | CATSRDRSYGYTF | TGTGCCACCAGCAGAGATCGGTCCTATGGCTACACCTTC
TRBJ1-6 | TRBD1 | TRBV19 | NA | CASSVQGAANSPLHF | TGTGCCAGTAGTGTTCAGGGGGCTGCTAATTCACCCCTCCACTTT
TRBJ2-5 | NA | TRBV29-1 | NA | CSVGSGGSGQTQYF | TGCAGCGTGGGGTCTGGGGGGAGTGGACAGACCCAGTACTTC
TRBJ2-2 | TRBD1 | TRBV6-6 | few | CASSGGQENTGELFF | TGTGCCAGCAGCGGGGGACAGGAGAACACCGGGGAGCTGTTTTTT
TRBJ2-1 | TRBD2 | TRBV10-3 | NA | CATYRGLAGDSTYNEQFF | TGTGCCACCTATCGCGGACTAGCGGGGGACAGCACCTACAATGAGCAGTTCTTC
TRBJ2-3 | NA | TRBV12-5 | NA | CASGSWTVSTDTQYF | TGTGCTAGTGGTTCATGGACAGTTAGCACAGATACGCAGTATTTT
TRBJ1-3 | TRBD1 | TRBV2 | NA | CASSAPTGVPGNTIYF | TGTGCCAGCAGTGCCCCGACAGGGGTTCCTGGAAACACCATATATTTT
TRBJ1-6 | NA | TRBV25-1 | NA | CASSNTGSSPLHF | TGTGCCAGCAGTAACACAGGGTCGTCACCCCTCCACTTT
TRBJ2-5 | NA | TRBV19 | NA | CASSSRAQETQYF | TGTGCCAGTAGTAGCAGGGCGCAAGAGACCCAGTACTTC
TRBJ2-2 | NA | TRBV3-1/TRBV3-2 | NA | CASSQGVNTGELFF | TGTGCCAGCAGCCAAGGCGTGAACACCGGGGAGCTGTTTTTT
TRBJ1-6 | TRBD1 | TRBV7-9 | NA | CASSKRTGLNLHF | TGTGCCAGCAGCAAACGGACAGGGTTAAACCTCCACTTT
TRBJ1-2 | TRBD1 | TRBV7-2 | NA | CASSLDRGAYGYTF | TGTGCCAGCAGCTTAGACAGGGGAGCCTATGGCTACACCTTC
TRBJ2-7 | TRBD1 | TRBV29-1 | NA | CSVETGQGNYEQYF | TGCAGCGTTGAAACGGGACAGGGGAACTACGAGCAGTACTTC
TRBJ2-1 | TRBD1 | TRBV7-9 | NA | CASSSYRGLKNEQFF | TGTGCCAGCAGCTCCTACAGGGGGCTGAAGAATGAGCAGTTCTTC
TRBJ2-2 | NA | TRBV18 | NA | CASSPIRGNTGELFF | TGTGCCAGCTCACCAATTCGAGGAAACACCGGGGAGCTGTTTTTT
TRBJ1-5 | NA | TRBV7-9 | NA | CASSLTTGDSPQHF | TGTGCCAGCAGCTTAACCACAGGAGATAGTCCCCAGCATTTT
TRBJ2-5 | TRBD1 | TRBV5-4 | NA | CASSFRIPGQEETQYF | TGTGCCAGCAGCTTCCGAATCCCTGGACAGGAGGAGACCCAGTACTTC
TRBJ2-1 | TRBD2 | TRBV6-2/TRBV6-3 | NA | CASSLLAGASDEQFF | TGTGCCAGCAGTTTACTAGCGGGAGCAAGCGATGAGCAGTTCTTC
TRBJ2-2 | TRBD2 | TRBV6-2/TRBV6-3 | NA | CASSYPQGAGVLTGELFF | TGTGCCAGCAGTTACCCGCAGGGAGCGGGAGTATTAACCGGGGAGCTGTTTTTT
TRBJ1-2 | NA | TRBV3-1/TRBV3-2 | few | CASSQEAGNYGYTF | TGTGCCAGCAGCCAAGAAGCAGGGAACTATGGCTACACCTTC
TRBJ2-5 | TRBD2 | TRBV11-1 | NA | CASSLAGTSGETQYF | TGTGCCAGCAGCCTAGCCGGGACTAGCGGTGAGACCCAGTACTTC
TRBJ1-1 | TRBD1 | TRBV7-2 | NA | CASSLESNRGTEAFF | TGTGCCAGCAGCTTAGAGTCGAACAGGGGCACTGAAGCTTTCTTT
TRBJ1-3 | NA | TRBV19 | NA | CASSINSGLSGNTIYF | TGTGCCAGTAGTATAAACTCCGGACTTTCTGGAAACACCATATATTTT
TRBJ1-4 | TRBD1 | TRBV5-6 | NA | CASSRPGQDNEKLFF | TGTGCCAGCAGCCGACCGGGACAGGATAATGAAAAACTGTTTTTT
TRBJ1-1 | NA | TRBV6-5 | NA | CASSYAFGAGETEAFF | TGTGCCAGCAGTTACGCTTTCGGGGCAGGGGAGACTGAAGCTTTCTTT
TRBJ2-3 | TRBD2 | TRBV6-5 | once | CASRGVTDTQYF | TGTGCCAGCCGGGGGGTGACAGATACGCAGTATTTT
TRBJ2-2 | NA | TRBV3-1/TRBV3-2 | NA | CASSQSATSTGELFF | TGTGCCAGCAGCCAAAGTGCTACCTCCACGGGGGAGCTGTTTTTT
TRBJ1-2 | TRBD1 | TRBV15 | NA | CATSRGQGAGGYTF | TGTGCCACCAGCAGAGGACAGGGGGCTGGGGGCTACACCTTC
TRBJ1-4 | TRBD1 | TRBV14 | NA | CASSQWTGDNEKLFF | TGTGCCAGCAGCCAGTGGACAGGCGACAATGAAAAACTGTTTTTT
TRBJ1-1 | TRBD1 | TRBV29-1 | few | CSVSSDRGF | TGCAGCGTTTCATCGGACAGGGGCTTT
TRBJ2-5 | TRBD2 | TRBV19 | NA | CASSINGGARETQYF | TGTGCCAGTAGTATTAACGGGGGGGCGCGGGAGACCCAGTACTTC
TRBJ2-5 | NA | TRBV10-3 | once | CAISESSETQYF | TGTGCCATCAGTGAGTCGTCGGAGACCCAGTACTTC
TRBJ1-5 | NA | TRBV10-3 | NA | CATRREINQPQHF | TGTGCCACCAGGAGGGAGATCAATCAGCCCCAGCATTTT
TRBJ2-1 | TRBD2 | TRBV5-4 | NA | CASSLALPGLAGVNEQFF | TGTGCCAGCAGCTTGGCACTCCCGGGGTTGGCGGGAGTTAACGAGCAGTTCTTC